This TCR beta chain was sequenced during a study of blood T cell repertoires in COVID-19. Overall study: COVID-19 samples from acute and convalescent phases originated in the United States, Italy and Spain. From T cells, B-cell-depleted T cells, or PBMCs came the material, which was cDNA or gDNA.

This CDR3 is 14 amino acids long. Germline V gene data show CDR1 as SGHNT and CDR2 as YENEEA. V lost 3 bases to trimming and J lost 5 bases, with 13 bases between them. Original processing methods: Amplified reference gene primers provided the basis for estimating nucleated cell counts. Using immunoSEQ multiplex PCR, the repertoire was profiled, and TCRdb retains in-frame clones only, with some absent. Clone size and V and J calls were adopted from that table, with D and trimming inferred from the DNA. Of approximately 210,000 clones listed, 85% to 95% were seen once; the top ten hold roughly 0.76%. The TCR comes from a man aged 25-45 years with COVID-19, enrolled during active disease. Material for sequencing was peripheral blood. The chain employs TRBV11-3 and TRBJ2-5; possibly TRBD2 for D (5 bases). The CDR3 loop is CASSLDGPGETQYF. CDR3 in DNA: TGTGCCAGCAGCTTGGATGGCCCGGGGGAGACCCAGTACTTC.